The following is a T cell receptor beta chain sequence with its context. Germline CDR1 and CDR2: DFQATT and SNEGSKA (reference sequence). The CDR3 runs 11 residues. The ends were cut back, 6 bases at V and 3 bases at J, with 6 bases in the middle. The table came from immunoSEQ multiplex PCR; TCRdb's copy has only in-frame clones and leaves some out. Of roughly 80,000 clones listed, more than 70% were seen once; the top ten hold approximately 5.1%. The sample is drawn from a study of control samples from healthy donors and cancer patients. The receptor's source is a woman between 50 and 59 years old in good health. J is TRBJ2-4 and V is TRBV20-1; tentative D call: TRBD2 (6 bases). Sequencing was done on a sample of blood. CDR3 region: CSAGGKNIQYF. The CDR3 DNA sequence: TGCAGTGCCGGGGGCAAAAACATTCAGTACTTC.